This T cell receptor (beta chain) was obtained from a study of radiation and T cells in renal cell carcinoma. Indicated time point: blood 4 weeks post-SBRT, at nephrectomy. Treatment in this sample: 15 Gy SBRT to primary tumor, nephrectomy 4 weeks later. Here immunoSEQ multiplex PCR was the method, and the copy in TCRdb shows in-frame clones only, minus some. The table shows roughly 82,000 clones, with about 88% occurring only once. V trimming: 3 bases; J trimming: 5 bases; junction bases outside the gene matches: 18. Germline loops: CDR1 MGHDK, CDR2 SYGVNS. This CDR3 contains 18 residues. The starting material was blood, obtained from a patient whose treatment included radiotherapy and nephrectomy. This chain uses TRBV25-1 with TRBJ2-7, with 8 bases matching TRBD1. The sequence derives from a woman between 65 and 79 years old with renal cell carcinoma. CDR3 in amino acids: CASSDYPIPGTGSHEQYF. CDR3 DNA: TGTGCCAGCAGTGACTATCCTATCCCCGGGACAGGTTCCCACGAGCAGTACTTC.